This T cell receptor (beta chain) was captured in a study of immune heterogeneity within non-small cell lung tumors. For the study at large: Classification of the tumors gave a few squamous cell carcinomas, around 9 non-squamous carcinomas and 1 not otherwise specified.

Notes on the study in general: Local T-cell clonality tracked moderately but significantly with local tumor mutational burden, giving an R of approximately 0.34.

The starting template was genomic DNA from bulk tumor, 550 to 700 ng per sample. Surgical sampling yielded several biopsies per primary tumor (spaced far apart). Patients had untreated, newly diagnosed non-small cell lung cancer and underwent curative surgery. With 32 V and 13 J primers, multiplex PCR amplified the TCR beta CDR3. MiXCR was run by TCRdb on the multiplex PCR reads, yielding one entry per CDR3 protein. The sample carries approximately 21,000 distinct CDR3 sequences, 28% recorded once. About this clonotype: Its target is unknown.

With 1 base clipped from V and 4 bases from J, the junction kept 6 bases outside the gene matches. Germline CDR1 and CDR2: SGHAT and FQNNGV. The CDR3 sequence is 15 residues long. The TCR was taken from a man in his forties or fifties with non-small cell lung cancer. This chain uses TRBV11-2 with TRBJ1-2, with 7 nucleotides matching TRBD1. The specimen sequenced was lung tumor tissue. The CDR3 DNA is TGTGCCAGCAGCTTAGGGGTTGAGGGGGCCTATGGCTACACCTTC. Residues: CASSLGVEGAYGYTF.